A single sample gave rise to the 5 T cell receptor beta chains below, sequenced in a study of cytomegalovirus exposure and HLA in healthy donors. Primers included in the PCR were 60 Vbeta and 13 Jbeta primers. Using immunoSEQ multiplex PCR, the repertoire was profiled, and TCRdb retains in-frame clones only, with some absent. The sample lists about 160,000 clones, about four fifths occurring once. Specimen: PBMCs. The origin of the receptors is a male donor in good health and CMV-seropositive.

The chain is built from TRBV7-7 and TRBJ2-7; 11 bases map to TRBD2. Germline assignment: CDR1 SSHAT and CDR2 FNYEAQ (reference sequence). V gave up 1 base and J gave up 8 bases; unmatched junction bases: 4. The CDR3 extends over 14 amino acids. In DNA form, the CDR3 reads TGTGCCAGCAGCTTAGAACTAGCGGGGGACAAGCAGTACTTC. It encodes CASSLELAGDKQYF.

This clone was detected only once. The chain carries TRBV9 and TRBJ1-3; 8 bases align to TRBD1. The germline gives CDR1 SGDLS, CDR2 YYNGEE. The CDR3 spans 14 residues. The V segment lost 0 bases and the J segment 7 bases; nucleotides outside the gene matches: 3. This chain's CDR3 is CASSVADRDNTIYF. The DNA of the CDR3 is TGTGCCAGCAGCGTAGCGGACAGGGATAACACCATATATTTT.

V is TRBV30 and J is TRBJ1-2, with a tentative D call TRBD1 (5 bases). Trimming stripped 1 base from V and 4 bases from J, with 10 bases between. This CDR3 contains 13 residues. Germline V CDR1 and CDR2: GTSNPN, SVGIG (reference sequence). CDR3 sequence (DNA): TGTGCCTGGAGTGGGGGCAGGAGCTATGGCTACACCTTC. It is translated as CAWSGGRSYGYTF.

This clone was observed a single time. V is TRBV28 and J is TRBJ2-1, with 14 positions matching TRBD2. The CDR3 is made up of 19 amino acids. Trimming took 6 bases from V and 1 from J; bases not matched to a gene: 11. Germline lookup yields CDR1 MDHEN and CDR2 SYDVKM. The CDR3 coding sequence is TGTGCCAGCAGGCGAGGGACTAGCGGGAGTTGGGATTCCTACAATGAGCAGTTCTTC. Translating it yields CASRRGTSGSWDSYNEQFF.

This chain connects TRBV28 to TRBJ1-1, with unresolved D. In germline, CDR1 is MDHEN, CDR2 SYDVKM. Trimming left V 4 bases short and J 0 bases short, with 15 bases between. The CDR3 spans 16 residues. CDR3 sequence: CASSWSWAGMNTEAFF. CDR3 nucleotides: TGTGCCAGCAGTTGGTCGTGGGCAGGAATGAACACTGAAGCTTTCTTT.